A single sample is the source of the 32 T cell receptor beta chains below, sequenced in a study of memory CD4+ T cells and cytomegalovirus serostatus (dated by TCRdb to the late 2010s). The library relied on the immunoSEQ multiplex PCR assay. In its TCRdb copy, this immuneACCESS table keeps in-frame sequences only and misses some clones. Where compared with another copy, unresolved V genes explain less than half of these, and the others have no known cause. The sample yields fewer than 90,000 clones; around 80% were counted once. The top ten hold approximately 2.4% of the sample. A FACSAria II was used to sort memory CD4+ T cells, defined as single viable CD3+CD4+CD8-CD45RO+ cells. The specimen sequenced was memory CD4+ T cells from blood. The origin of the receptors is an adult in good health and CMV-seropositive.

The chain uses TRBV28 and TRBJ1-1; 8 bases line up with TRBD1. CDR3 length: 14 amino acids. Germline CDR1 is MDHEN and CDR2 is SYDVKM. With 4 bases clipped from V and 4 bases from J, the junction kept 5 bases outside the gene matches. CDR3 sequence: CASSWTGKSTEAFF. CDR3 DNA: TGTGCCAGCAGTTGGACAGGGAAGAGCACTGAAGCTTTCTTT.

V and J are TRBV5-5 and TRBJ2-5; TRBD2 agrees at 9 bases. Germline V gene lookup returns CDR1 SGHKS and CDR2 YYEKEE (reference sequence). The V segment lost 2 bases and the J segment 0 bases; nucleotides outside the gene matches: 5. This CDR3 spans 16 amino acids. The CDR3, as DNA: TGTGCCAGCAGCTTAGGCGGGGGGGCAAACCAAGAGACCCAGTACTTC. It encodes CASSLGGGANQETQYF. Combining the CDR3 with reference TRBV5-5 and TRBJ2-5 gives the whole variable domain DAGVTQSPTHLIKTRGQQVTLRCSPISGHKSVSWYQQVLGQGPQFIFQYYEKEERGRGNFPDRFSARQFPNYSSELNVNALLLGDSALYLCASSLGGGANQETQYFGPGTRLLVL.

The chain combines TRBV27 with TRBJ1-2, with D possibly being TRBD1 (6 bases). The germline V and J ends were trimmed by 4 bases and 7 bases, with 22 bases remaining between them. The CDR3 is 16 residues long. CDR1 MNHEY and CDR2 SMNVEV come from the germline V gene (reference sequence). CDR3 loop: CASSSYLGGGQGGYTF. For the CDR3, the DNA is TGTGCCAGCAGTTCCTACCTGGGGGGCGGGCAGGGTGGCTACACCTTC.

The chain employs TRBV5-6 and TRBJ2-3; D gene uncertain. The V end was cut by 4 bases, the J end by 7 bases, with 19 bases between. The CDR3 spans 15 residues. Germline CDR1 reads SGHDT; CDR2 reads YYEEEE. The CDR3 bases are TGTGCCAGCAGCCCAAGCTCAACCAACCGCTATACGCAGTATTTT. Protein: CASSPSSTNRYTQYF.

The count of this clone is one. V is TRBV29-1 and J is TRBJ2-1; D remains ambiguous. The V end was cut by 4 bases, the J end by 4 bases, with 8 bases between. Germline values: CDR1 SQVTM, CDR2 ANQGSEA. CDR3 length: 12 residues. The CDR3 coding sequence is TGCAGCGTTGGTCAACAGTACAATGAGCAGTTCTTC. Protein: CSVGQQYNEQFF.

The J gene is TRBJ2-3, the V gene TRBV30, with 11 bases lining up with TRBD1. Germline-derived CDR1 and CDR2 are GTSNPN and SVGIG (reference sequence). The CDR3 extends over 15 amino acids. V dropped 8 bases and J dropped 4; count of bases not matched to a gene: 11. CDR3 in DNA: TGTGCCGGGACGGGGACAGGGGGTGGTTCAGATACGCAGTATTTT. Its protein is CAGTGTGGGSDTQYF.

The chain couples TRBV11-2 to TRBJ2-1; 10 positions match TRBD2. V gave up 0 bases and J gave up 4 bases; unmatched junction bases: 0. CDR3 length: 15 amino acids. The germline gives CDR1 SGHAT, CDR2 FQNNGV. The CDR3 loop reads CASSLEAGGYNEQFF. As DNA, the CDR3 is TGTGCCAGCAGCTTAGAAGCGGGAGGGTACAATGAGCAGTTCTTC.

The CDR3 loop reads CASSPRGIREPGLLAFF. In DNA form, the CDR3 reads TGTGCCAGCAGCCCTCGAGGGATTCGGGAGCCCGGGTTGCTAGCTTTCTTT. V is TRBV7-2 and J is TRBJ1-1; D is unclear. The germline gives CDR1 SGHTA, CDR2 FQGNSA. CDR3 length equals 17 residues. V shed 5 bases and J shed 10 bases, with 29 bases lying between them.

V gene TRBV5-1 combines with J gene TRBJ2-5; the match to TRBD1 covers 7 bases. CDR1 is SGHRS and CDR2 is YFSETQ in the germline V gene. The CDR3 is made up of 16 amino acids. Trimming at V came to 2 bases and at J to 11 bases, leaving 18 bases not matched to a gene. DNA for the CDR3: TGCGCCAGCAGCTTCCAGGGTGGGACAGACAGTCTAAGACAGTACTTC. Translation: CASSFQGGTDSLRQYF.

The rearrangement uses TRBV5-1 and TRBJ2-2; TRBD2 might be the D (6 bases). The V end lost 1 base, the J end lost 5 bases, and 18 bases lay between the germline ends. Germline CDR1 SGHRS, CDR2 YFSETQ. This CDR3 is 17 amino acids long. The CDR3 region is CASSLKERAPGTGELFF. The CDR3 region has the DNA TGCGCCAGCAGCTTGAAGGAGCGGGCCCCCGGAACCGGGGAGCTGTTTTTT.

The rearrangement links TRBV5-8 to TRBJ1-2, with 8 bases that match TRBD1. The CDR3 runs to 13 residues. Germline V lookup: CDR1 SGHTS, CDR2 YDEGEE. V lost 4 bases to trimming and J lost 8 bases; unmatched junction nucleotides: 7. The CDR3 is CASSQTGARGYTF. The CDR3, as DNA: TGTGCCAGCAGCCAGACAGGGGCAAGAGGCTACACCTTC.

The chain recombines TRBV11-2 with TRBJ1-4; unclear D gene. CDR1 SGHAT and CDR2 FQNNGV come from the germline V gene. The CDR3 is 15 amino acids. V was clipped by 3 bases and J by 10 bases, with 18 bases between them. CDR3 DNA: TGTGCCAGCAGCTTCCTGACGACCAATAAGGGAAAACTGTTTTTT. This codes for CASSFLTTNKGKLFF.

The rearrangement links TRBV7-2 to TRBJ1-2; 8 bases are a match to TRBD1. CDR3 length: 18 residues. The germline V gene has CDR1 SGHTA and CDR2 FQGNSA. Trimming cost V 2 bases and J 3 bases; bases outside gene matches: 14. The CDR3 DNA reads as TGTGCCAGCAGCTTAACCCGTCCGTCAGGGGGCGCAGACTATGGCTACACCTTC. Protein sequence: CASSLTRPSGGADYGYTF.

The J gene is TRBJ1-2, the V gene TRBV5-6, with D unclear. Trimming took off 2 bases at V and 8 bases at J, with 13 bases between the two ends. This CDR3 comprises 13 residues. Per the germline V gene, CDR1 is SGHDT and CDR2 is YYEEEE. The CDR3 region is CASSFFGGGGYTF. For the CDR3, the DNA is TGTGCCAGCAGCTTTTTCGGCGGCGGGGGCTACACCTTC.

This rearrangement joins TRBV2 to TRBJ2-3; unclear D gene. Germline values: CDR1 SNHLY, CDR2 FYNNEI. V shed 6 bases and J shed 0 bases, with 1 base lying between them. This CDR3 is 11 amino acids long. For the CDR3, the DNA is TGTGCCAGCAGGAGCACAGATACGCAGTATTTT. Amino acids: CASRSTDTQYF.

This clone was detected once. This chain connects TRBV7-9 to TRBJ2-5, with D uncertain. Trimming removed 3 bases at V and 7 bases at J, with 15 bases between. Looked up from germline, CDR1 is SEHNR and CDR2 is FQNEAQ (reference sequence). The CDR3 runs to 14 residues. The CDR3, as DNA: TGTGCCAGCAGCTTGGCCCTGGACGCTGGGACCCAGTACTTC. Its protein product is CASSLALDAGTQYF.

The gene calls are TRBV5-1 and TRBJ2-2; D is undetermined. CDR1 is SGHRS, CDR2 YFSETQ, per germline. The CDR3 contains 15 residues. With 6 bases removed from V and 1 base from J, the gap between germline ends came to 13 bases. CDR3 amino acids: CASTVLSQNTGELFF. The CDR3 DNA follows: TGCGCCAGCACCGTTTTGTCCCAGAACACCGGGGAGCTGTTTTTT.

This sequence joins TRBV10-3 and TRBJ2-7; 8 bases match TRBD1. The CDR3 extends over 15 amino acids. V trimming: 0 bases; J trimming: 9 bases; junction bases outside the gene matches: 10. Germline CDR1 reads ENHRY; CDR2 reads SYGVKD. For the CDR3, the DNA is TGTGCCATCAGTGAGTCGCGGGACAGGCGCGTCGGGCAGTACTTC. It translates to CAISESRDRRVGQYF.

V is TRBV6-1 and J is TRBJ2-2, with unresolved D. The CDR3 length is 14 residues. Looked up from germline, CDR1 is MNHNS and CDR2 is SASEGT. V was trimmed by 7 bases and J by 2 bases, leaving 11 bases between them. CDR3 protein: CASKAWINTGELFF. CDR3 DNA sequence: TGTGCCAGCAAGGCATGGATTAACACCGGGGAGCTGTTTTTT.

The chain employs TRBV29-1 and TRBJ2-3; TRBD2 matches at 9 bases. CDR1 SQVTM and CDR2 ANQGSEA come from the germline V gene. The CDR3 has 16 amino acids. The J segment lost 1 base and the V segment lost 3 bases, leaving 8 bases of the junction unmatched. The CDR3 loop reads CSVEGGASGGTDTQYF. The DNA of the CDR3 is TGCAGCGTTGAGGGAGGGGCTAGCGGGGGCACAGATACGCAGTATTTT.

The rearrangement joins TRBV25-1 to TRBJ2-5; D unresolved. In germline, CDR1 is MGHDK, CDR2 SYGVNS. Between the trimmed V and J ends, which lost 6 bases and 3 bases, there was a span of 5 bases. CDR3 length equals 11 residues. CDR3 sequence reads: CASSQKETQYF. DNA of the CDR3: TGTGCCAGCAGCCAGAAAGAGACCCAGTACTTC.

The CDR3 sequence is CASSDRTDYGYTF. The CDR3, as DNA: TGTGCCAGCAGCGACCGGACCGACTATGGCTACACCTTC. The chain uses TRBV14 and TRBJ1-2; D is uncertain. This CDR3 comprises 13 residues. V lost 5 bases, J lost 3 bases, and 10 bases lay in between. CDR1 is SGHDN, CDR2 FVKESK, per germline.

The chain combines TRBV15 with TRBJ2-7; D tentatively fits TRBD1 or TRBD2 (5 bases each). The CDR3 consists of 14 residues. V dropped 0 bases and J dropped 6 bases, with 12 bases sitting between them. The germline V gene has CDR1 LNHNV and CDR2 YYDKDF (reference sequence). This CDR3 is CATSRDRGAAEQYF. The CDR3 nucleotides read TGTGCCACCAGCAGAGATAGAGGGGCAGCCGAGCAGTACTTC.

This rearrangement joins TRBV15 to TRBJ1-5; 7 bases map to TRBD1. Germline lookup yields CDR1 LNHNV and CDR2 YYDKDF (reference sequence). The junction had 6 bases not matched to a gene; V was cut back by 6 bases and J by 1 base. The length of the CDR3 is 15 residues. CDR3 nucleotides: TGTGCCACCAGAGCAGGGGGGGTGAGCAATCAGCCCCAGCATTTT. Its translation is CATRAGGVSNQPQHF.

The CDR3 DNA sequence: TGTGCCAGCAGTTTTCGGACGGCAGTGGTCTACAATGAGCAGTTCTTC. Translating gives CASSFRTAVVYNEQFF. This chain uses TRBV27 with TRBJ2-1; D unclear. This CDR3 is built from 16 residues. Germline values: CDR1 MNHEY, CDR2 SMNVEV (reference sequence). V was trimmed by 3 bases and J by 3 bases, leaving 15 bases between them.

The V call is TRBV29-1, the J call TRBJ1-4, with D possibly being TRBD1 (5 bases). The germline V gene has CDR1 SQVTM and CDR2 ANQGSEA. CDR3 size: 13 residues. The V end lost 4 bases, the J end lost 3 bases, and 9 bases lay between the germline ends. DNA of the CDR3: TGCAGCGTTGGGGGGACGGCTAATGAAAAACTGTTTTTT. Translated: CSVGGTANEKLFF. Supplemented by reference TRBV29-1 and TRBJ1-4, the full variable domain reads SAVISQKPSRDICQRGTSLTIQCQVDSQVTMMFWYRQQPGQSLTLIATANQGSEATYESGFVIDKFPISRPNLTFSTLTVSNMSPEDSSIYLCSVGGTANEKLFFGSGTQLSVL.

With regard to this clone: The junction differs from germline at one of its ends, possibly a read error. V gene TRBV4-2 combines with J gene TRBJ2-5; 7 bases are a match to TRBD2. The germline CDR1 and CDR2 sequences are LGHNA and YNFKEQ. The CDR3 consists of 16 residues. The CDR3: CAGSQGLREGQETQYF. As DNA, the CDR3 is TGTGCCGGCAGCCAAGGACTGAGGGAGGGCCAAGAGACCCAGTACTTC.

The chain recombines TRBV14 with TRBJ1-2; the D gene is possibly TRBD1 (5 bases). Germline V lookup: CDR1 SGHDN, CDR2 FVKESK. V shed 1 base and J shed 7 bases, with 19 bases lying between them. The CDR3 runs to 16 residues. CDR3 residues: CASSQGSPGSIRGYTF. The CDR3 DNA reads TGTGCCAGCAGCCAAGGATCTCCAGGGTCAATCCGTGGCTACACCTTC.

CDR3 sequence: CASSRDGAGDYGYTF. The CDR3 DNA is TGTGCCAGCAGCCGGGATGGGGCGGGAGACTATGGCTACACCTTC. This chain joins TRBV6-5 and TRBJ1-2; D possibly corresponds to TRBD1 (5 bases). The CDR3 covers 15 residues. The germline V and J ends were trimmed by 6 bases and 3 bases, with 17 bases remaining between them. Germline CDR1 reads MNHEY; CDR2 reads SVGAGI.

The chain links TRBV27 to TRBJ2-7, with 12 bases lining up with TRBD1. Per germline, CDR1 MNHEY and CDR2 SMNVEV (reference sequence). This CDR3 has 15 amino acids. The ends lost 5 bases at V and 4 bases at J; junction bases unmatched: 6. CDR3 sequence: CASSRKGQGAYEQYF. Here the CDR3 DNA reads TGTGCCAGCAGTCGAAAGGGACAGGGGGCTTACGAGCAGTACTTC.

V is TRBV6-1 and J is TRBJ1-1; weak D call: TRBD1 (5 bases). This CDR3 region has 13 residues. V dropped 6 bases and J dropped 10 bases, with 18 bases sitting between them. Germline CDR1 reads MNHNS; CDR2 reads SASEGT. The CDR3 coding sequence is TGTGCCAGCAGCCAACCGGGACTGCTCATAGCTTTCTTT. As protein: CASSQPGLLIAFF.

The chain combines TRBV6-6 with TRBJ1-6; tentative D call: TRBD1 (5 bases). Germline V lookup: CDR1 MNHNY, CDR2 SVGAGI (reference sequence). The CDR3 has 15 amino acids. V lost 0 bases, J lost 7 bases, and 10 bases lay in between. CDR3 DNA sequence: TGTGCCAGCAGTTACTCGACAGCCGCCAATTCACCCCTCCACTTT. Translated: CASSYSTAANSPLHF.